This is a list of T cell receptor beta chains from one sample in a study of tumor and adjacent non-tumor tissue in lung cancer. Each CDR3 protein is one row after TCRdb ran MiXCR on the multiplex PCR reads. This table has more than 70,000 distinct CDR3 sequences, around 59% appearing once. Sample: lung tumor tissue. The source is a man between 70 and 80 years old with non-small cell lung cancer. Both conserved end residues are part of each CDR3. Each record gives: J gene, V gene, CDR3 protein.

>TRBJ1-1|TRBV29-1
CSVKGQSNTEAFF
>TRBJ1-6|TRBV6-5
CATSLTWENSPLHF
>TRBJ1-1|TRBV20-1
CSERGGYTEAFF
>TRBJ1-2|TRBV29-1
CSVVDRTVNYGYTF
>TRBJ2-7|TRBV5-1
CASSRDTETYEQYF
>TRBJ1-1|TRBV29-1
CSVALGGDTEAFF
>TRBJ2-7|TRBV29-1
CSVEDREQYF
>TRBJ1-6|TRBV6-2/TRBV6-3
CASRRGQIDNSPLHF
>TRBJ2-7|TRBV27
CASIPLGGGSYEQYF
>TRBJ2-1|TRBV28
CASSFMGDEQFF
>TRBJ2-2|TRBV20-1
CSAADYTGELFF
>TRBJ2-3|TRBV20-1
CSARETSADTQYF
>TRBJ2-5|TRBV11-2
CANSWIRTGQETQYF
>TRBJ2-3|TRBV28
CASRWSFTDTQYF
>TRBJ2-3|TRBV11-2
CASNLDYGGDTRYF
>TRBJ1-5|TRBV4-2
CASSQGRMQGVSNQPQHF
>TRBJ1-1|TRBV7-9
CASSLAGAKSTEPFF
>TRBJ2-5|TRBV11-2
CPSSWTRTGQETQYF
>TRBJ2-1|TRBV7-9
CASSSWGAGGGNKQFF
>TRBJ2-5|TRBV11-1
CTGSPRGTGQVTQYF
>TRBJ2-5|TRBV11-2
CAGSWTRTCQETQYF
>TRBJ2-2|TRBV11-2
CAGQGSTWELFF
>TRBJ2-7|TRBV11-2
CASSPGGTSGSPYEHYF
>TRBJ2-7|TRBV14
CASSQRTELSSEQHF
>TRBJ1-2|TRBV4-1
CASRQERRGLSTGGHTF
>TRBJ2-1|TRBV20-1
CSAQTRGDPCNEQFF